These T cell receptor beta chains were read from a single sample in a study of shared clonotypes between healthy human individuals. TCRdb keeps only in-frame clones here, not all; method: immunoSEQ multiplex PCR. This sample has around 2,000,000 clones, with about 95% found just once. Sequencing input: naive CD8+ T cells sorted from blood. The receptors were sampled from a man younger than 35 in good health. CDR3s include the opening cysteine and the closing phenylalanine or tryptophan. The D gene is left open where the match is weak. The listing skips clone size in some rows; elsewhere it reads once, few, many or a size class.

abundance | d_gene | j_gene | v_gene | CDR3aa | CDR3nt
- | - | TRBJ2-7 | TRBV19 | CASSSDSGPYEQYF | TGTGCCAGTAGCTCCGACAGTGGCCCCTACGAGCAGTACTTC
- | TRBD1 | TRBJ2-7 | TRBV7-9 | CASSPGQGLSYEQYF | TGTGCCAGCAGCCCCGGACAGGGATTGTCCTACGAGCAGTACTTC
- | - | TRBJ1-1 | TRBV10-1 | CASRGDGTEAFF | TGCGCCAGCAGAGGCGACGGCACTGAAGCTTTCTTT
once | - | TRBJ2-2 | TRBV6-5 | CASSYLTSGTGELFF | TGTGCCAGCAGTTACCTGACTAGTGGCACCGGGGAGCTGTTTTTT
- | TRBD1 | TRBJ1-1 | TRBV30 | CAWSVEQGNWVEAFF | TGTGCCTGGAGTGTTGAACAGGGGAATTGGGTTGAAGCTTTCTTT
- | TRBD1 | TRBJ2-7 | TRBV9 | CASSEGTANYEQYF | TGTGCCAGCAGCGAGGGGACAGCGAACTACGAGCAGTACTTC
- | - | TRBJ1-2 | TRBV5-1 | CASSKQQSYGYTF | TGCGCCAGCAGCAAACAGCAAAGTTATGGCTACACCTTC
- | - | TRBJ1-1 | TRBV5-4 | CASSYPGLLNTEAFF | TGTGCCAGCAGCTACCCAGGGTTGCTGAACACTGAAGCTTTCTTT
- | TRBD2 | TRBJ2-2 | TRBV27 | CASSLSWSGAGDIGELFF | TGTGCCAGCAGTTTATCTTGGTCGGGAGCGGGAGATATCGGGGAGCTGTTTTTT
- | - | TRBJ2-3 | TRBV7-7 | CASSSGPGEGDEQYF | TGTGCTAGCAGCTCGGGGCCAGGGGAGGGTGATGAGCAGTATTTT
- | - | TRBJ1-5 | TRBV28 | CASSFSGAGQPQHF | TGTGCCAGCAGCTTCTCCGGGGCGGGTCAGCCCCAGCATTTT
- | TRBD1 | TRBJ2-3 | TRBV28 | CASSYGGQENTDTQYF | TGTGCCAGCAGCTACGGGGGACAGGAGAACACAGATACGCAGTATTTT
- | - | TRBJ1-6 | TRBV28 | CASTYSPLHF | TGTGCCAGCACCTATTCACCCCTCCACTTT
once | TRBD2 | TRBJ2-3 | TRBV2 | CASRETSGGAHVHTQYF | TGTGCCAGCAGGGAGACTAGCGGGGGAGCTCACGTCCATACGCAGTATTTT
- | - | TRBJ1-3 | TRBV15 | CATSRGEEPGNTIYF | TGTGCCACCAGCAGAGGAGAGGAGCCTGGAAACACCATATATTTT
- | - | TRBJ1-2 | TRBV30 | CAWSVDGGYTF | TGTGCCTGGAGTGTAGATGGGGGCTACACCTTC
- | - | TRBJ1-2 | TRBV5-1 | CASSLDRLSYTF | TGCGCCAGCAGCTTGGATCGATTGAGCTACACCTTC
once | TRBD1 | TRBJ2-7 | TRBV11-2 | CASSLERQGKQYF | TGTGCCAGCAGCTTAGAGCGACAGGGGAAGCAGTACTTC